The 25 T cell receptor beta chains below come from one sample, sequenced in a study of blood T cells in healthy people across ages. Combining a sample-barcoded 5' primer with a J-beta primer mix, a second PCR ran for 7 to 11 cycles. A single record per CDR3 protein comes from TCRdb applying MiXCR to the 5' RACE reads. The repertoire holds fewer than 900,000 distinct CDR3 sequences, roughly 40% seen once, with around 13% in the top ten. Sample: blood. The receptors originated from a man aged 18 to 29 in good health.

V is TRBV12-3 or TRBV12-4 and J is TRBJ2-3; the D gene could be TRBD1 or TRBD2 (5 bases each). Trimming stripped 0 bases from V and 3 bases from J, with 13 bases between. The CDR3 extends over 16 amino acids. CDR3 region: CASSLALGTQTDTQYF. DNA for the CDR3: TGTGCCAGCAGTTTAGCGCTGGGGACCCAAACAGATACGCAGTATTTT.

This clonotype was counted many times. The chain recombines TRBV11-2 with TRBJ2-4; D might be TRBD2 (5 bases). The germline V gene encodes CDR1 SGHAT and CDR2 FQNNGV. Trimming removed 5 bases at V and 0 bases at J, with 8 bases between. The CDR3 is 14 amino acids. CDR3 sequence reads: CASSRGIAKNIQYF. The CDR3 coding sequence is TGTGCCAGCAGCAGAGGGATAGCCAAAAACATTCAGTACTTC.

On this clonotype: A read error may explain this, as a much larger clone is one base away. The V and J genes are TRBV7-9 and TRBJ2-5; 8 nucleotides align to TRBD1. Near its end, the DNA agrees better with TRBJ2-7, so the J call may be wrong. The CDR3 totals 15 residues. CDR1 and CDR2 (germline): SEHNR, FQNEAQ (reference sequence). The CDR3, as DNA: TGTGCCAGCAGCGACCCCCAGGGGGCTGGTTGCGAGCAGTACTTC. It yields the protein CASSDPQGAGCEQYF.

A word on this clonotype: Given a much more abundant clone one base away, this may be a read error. CDR3 sequence: CASLGTTYNEQYF. In nucleotides, the CDR3 is TGTGCCAGCCTCGGGACCACTTACAATGAGCAGTACTTC. V and J are TRBV28 and TRBJ2-1; D possibly matches TRBD1 or TRBD2 (5 bases each). The J call may be in error: the DNA end matches TRBJ2-7 better. Looked up from germline, CDR1 is MDHEN and CDR2 is SYDVKM. The CDR3 consists of 13 residues.

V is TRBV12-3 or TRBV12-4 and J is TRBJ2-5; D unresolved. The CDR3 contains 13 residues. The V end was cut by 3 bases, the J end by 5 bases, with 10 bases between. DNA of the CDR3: TGTGCCAGCAGTTTTGGGGTCATGGAGACCCAGTACTTC. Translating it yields CASSFGVMETQYF.

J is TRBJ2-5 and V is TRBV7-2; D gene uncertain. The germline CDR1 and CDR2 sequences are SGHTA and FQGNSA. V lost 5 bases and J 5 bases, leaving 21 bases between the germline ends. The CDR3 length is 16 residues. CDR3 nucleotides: TGTGCCAGCAGCCTGACTTTTAGGTCCGCTAGGGAGACCCAGTACTTC. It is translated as CASSLTFRSARETQYF.

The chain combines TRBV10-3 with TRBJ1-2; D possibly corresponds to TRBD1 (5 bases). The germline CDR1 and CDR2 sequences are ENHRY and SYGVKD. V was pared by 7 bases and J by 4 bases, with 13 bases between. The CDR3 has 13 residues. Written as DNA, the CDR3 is TGTGCCATCAACTTGGGGGAGAGCTATGGCTACACCTTC. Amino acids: CAINLGESYGYTF.

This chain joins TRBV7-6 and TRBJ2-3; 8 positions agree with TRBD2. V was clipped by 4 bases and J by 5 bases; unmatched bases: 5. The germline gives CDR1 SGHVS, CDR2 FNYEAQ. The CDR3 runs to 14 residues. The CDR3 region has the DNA TGTGCCAGCAGCTCGGGGGGGAGTAGAGATACGCAGTATTTT. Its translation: CASSSGGSRDTQYF.

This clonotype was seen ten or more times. CDR3 nucleotide sequence: TGTGCCAGCAGACCCACAGGGAACCTGGCCTATGGCTACACCTTC. This codes for CASRPTGNLAYGYTF. The chain uses TRBV12-3 or TRBV12-4 and TRBJ1-2; maybe TRBD1 (6 bases). Trimming took 6 bases from V and 4 from J, leaving 18 bases between them. CDR3 length: 15 residues.

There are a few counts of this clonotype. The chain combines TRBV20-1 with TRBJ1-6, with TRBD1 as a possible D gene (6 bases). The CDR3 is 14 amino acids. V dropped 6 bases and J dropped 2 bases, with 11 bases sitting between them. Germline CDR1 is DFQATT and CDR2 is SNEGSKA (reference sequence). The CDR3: CSASGVAYNSPLHF. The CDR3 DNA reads TGCAGTGCCTCAGGGGTGGCCTATAATTCACCCCTCCACTTT.

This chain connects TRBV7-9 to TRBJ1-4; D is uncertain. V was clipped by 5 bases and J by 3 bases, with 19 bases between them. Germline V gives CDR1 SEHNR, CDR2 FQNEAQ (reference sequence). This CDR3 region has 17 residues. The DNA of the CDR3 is TGTGCCAGCAGCCAATGGGAGGGATCACCGCCTAATGAAAAACTGTTTTTT. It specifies CASSQWEGSPPNEKLFF.

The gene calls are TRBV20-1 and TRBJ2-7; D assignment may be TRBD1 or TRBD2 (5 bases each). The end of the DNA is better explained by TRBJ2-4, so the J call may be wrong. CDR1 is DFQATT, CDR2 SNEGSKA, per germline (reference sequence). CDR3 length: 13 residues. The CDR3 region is CSGTLTPGAIQYF. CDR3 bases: TGCAGTGGGACCTTGACTCCCGGGGCCATTCAGTACTTC.

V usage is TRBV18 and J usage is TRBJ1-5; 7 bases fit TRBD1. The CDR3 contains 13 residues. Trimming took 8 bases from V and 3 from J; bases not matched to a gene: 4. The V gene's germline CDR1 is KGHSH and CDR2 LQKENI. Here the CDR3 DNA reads TGTGCCAGCACGACAGGGAACAATCAGCCCCAGCATTTT. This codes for CASTTGNNQPQHF.

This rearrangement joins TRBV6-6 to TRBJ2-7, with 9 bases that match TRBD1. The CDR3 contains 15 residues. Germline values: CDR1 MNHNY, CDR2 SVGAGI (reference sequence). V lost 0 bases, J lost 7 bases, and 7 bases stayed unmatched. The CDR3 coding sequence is TGTGCCAGCAGTTACTCGAGGACAGGGGACAATGAGCAGTACTTC. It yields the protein CASSYSRTGDNEQYF.

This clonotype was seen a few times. The CDR3 protein is CASWFGMNTEAFF. The CDR3 DNA reads TGTGCCAGCTGGTTCGGGATGAACACTGAAGCTTTCTTT. The chain combines TRBV6-2 or TRBV6-3 with TRBJ1-1; D is unresolved. The ends were cut back, 8 bases at V and 0 bases at J, with 10 bases in the middle. CDR1 is MNHEY, CDR2 SVGEGT, per germline. The CDR3 spans 13 residues.

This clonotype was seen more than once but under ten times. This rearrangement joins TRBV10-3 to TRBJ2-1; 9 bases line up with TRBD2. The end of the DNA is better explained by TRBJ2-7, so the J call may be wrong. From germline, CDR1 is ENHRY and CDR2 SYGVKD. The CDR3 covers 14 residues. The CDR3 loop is CATQAGGPYNEQYF. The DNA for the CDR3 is TGTGCCACACAAGCGGGGGGCCCCTACAATGAGCAGTACTTC.

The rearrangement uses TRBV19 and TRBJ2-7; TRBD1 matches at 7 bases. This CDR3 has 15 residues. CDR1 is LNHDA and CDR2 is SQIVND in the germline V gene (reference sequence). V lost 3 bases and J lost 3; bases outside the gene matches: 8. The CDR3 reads CASSIRQGPYYEQYF. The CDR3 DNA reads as TGTGCCAGTAGTATTAGACAGGGACCCTACTACGAGCAGTACTTC.

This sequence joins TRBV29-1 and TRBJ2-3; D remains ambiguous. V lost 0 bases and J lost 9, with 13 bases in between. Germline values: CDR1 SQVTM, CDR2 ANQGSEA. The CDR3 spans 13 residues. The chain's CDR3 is CSVEDLGYDTQYF. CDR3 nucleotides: TGCAGCGTTGAAGATCTAGGATACGACACGCAGTATTTT.

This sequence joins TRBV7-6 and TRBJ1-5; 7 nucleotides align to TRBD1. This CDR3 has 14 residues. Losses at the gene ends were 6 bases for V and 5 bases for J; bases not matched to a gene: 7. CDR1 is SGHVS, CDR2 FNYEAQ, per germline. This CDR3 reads CASSLTGDYQPQHF. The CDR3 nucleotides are TGTGCCAGCAGTCTTACAGGGGACTATCAGCCCCAGCATTTT.

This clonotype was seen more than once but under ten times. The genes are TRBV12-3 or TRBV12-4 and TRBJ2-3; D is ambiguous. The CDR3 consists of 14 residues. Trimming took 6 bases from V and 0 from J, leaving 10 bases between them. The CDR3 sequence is CASSPVTSTDTQYF. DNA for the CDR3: TGTGCCAGCAGCCCAGTTACTAGCACAGATACGCAGTATTTT.

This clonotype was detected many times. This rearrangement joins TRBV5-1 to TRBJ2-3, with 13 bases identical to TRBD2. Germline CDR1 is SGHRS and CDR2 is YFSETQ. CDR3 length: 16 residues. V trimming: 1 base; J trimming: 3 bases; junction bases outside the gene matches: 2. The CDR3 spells CASSLTSGGETDTQYF. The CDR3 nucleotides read TGCGCCAGCAGCTTGACTAGCGGGGGGGAGACAGATACGCAGTATTTT.

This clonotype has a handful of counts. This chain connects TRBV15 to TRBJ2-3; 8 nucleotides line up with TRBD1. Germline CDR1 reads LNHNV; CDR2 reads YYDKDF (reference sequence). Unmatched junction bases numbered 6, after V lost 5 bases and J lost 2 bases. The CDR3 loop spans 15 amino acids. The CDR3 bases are TGTGCCACCAGCTCCCGACAGGGGATCACAGATACGCAGTATTTT. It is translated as CATSSRQGITDTQYF. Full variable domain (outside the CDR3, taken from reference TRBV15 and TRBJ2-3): DAMVIQNPRYQVTQFGKPVTLSCSQTLNHNVMYWYQQKSSQAPKLLFHYYDKDFNNEADTPDNFQSRRPNTSFCFLDIRSPGLGDTAMYLCATSSRQGITDTQYFGPGTRLTVL.

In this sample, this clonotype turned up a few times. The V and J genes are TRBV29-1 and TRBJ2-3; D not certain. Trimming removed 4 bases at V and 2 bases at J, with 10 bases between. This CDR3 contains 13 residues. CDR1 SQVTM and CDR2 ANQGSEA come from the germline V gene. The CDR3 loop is CSVGGGDTDTQYF. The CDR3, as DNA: TGCAGCGTTGGAGGTGGGGACACAGATACGCAGTATTTT.

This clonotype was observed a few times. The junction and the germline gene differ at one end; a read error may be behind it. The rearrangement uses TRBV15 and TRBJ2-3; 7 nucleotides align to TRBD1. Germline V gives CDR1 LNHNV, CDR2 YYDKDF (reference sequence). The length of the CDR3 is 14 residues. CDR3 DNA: TGTGCCACCAGCAGAGGACAGGGCACAAATACGCAGTATTTT. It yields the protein CATSRGQGTNTQYF. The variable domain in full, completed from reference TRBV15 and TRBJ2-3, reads DAMVIQNPRYQVTQFGKPVTLSCSQTLNHNVMYWYQQKSSQAPKLLFHYYDKDFNNEADTPDNFQSRRPNTSFCFLDIRSPGLGDTAMYLCATSRGQGTNTQYFGPGTRLTVL.

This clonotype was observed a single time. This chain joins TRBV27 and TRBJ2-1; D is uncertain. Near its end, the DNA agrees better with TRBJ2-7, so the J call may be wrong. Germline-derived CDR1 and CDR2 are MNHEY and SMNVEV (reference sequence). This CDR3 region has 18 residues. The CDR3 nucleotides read TGTGCCAGCAGTTATTACGTCAGGAAAATCCTCTCCTACAATGAGCAGTACTTC. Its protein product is CASSYYVRKILSYNEQYF.